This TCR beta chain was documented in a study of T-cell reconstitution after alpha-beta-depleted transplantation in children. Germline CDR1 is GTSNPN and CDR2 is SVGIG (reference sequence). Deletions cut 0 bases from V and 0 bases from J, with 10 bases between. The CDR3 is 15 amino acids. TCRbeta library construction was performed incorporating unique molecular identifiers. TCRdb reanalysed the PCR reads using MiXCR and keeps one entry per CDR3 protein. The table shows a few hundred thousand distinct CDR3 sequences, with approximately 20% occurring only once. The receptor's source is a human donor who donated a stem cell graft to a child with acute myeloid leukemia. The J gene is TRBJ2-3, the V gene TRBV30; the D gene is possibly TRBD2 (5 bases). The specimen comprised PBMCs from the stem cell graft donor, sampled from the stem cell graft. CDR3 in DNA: TGTGCCTGGAGTGTACCAGGACTGAGCACAGATACGCAGTATTTT. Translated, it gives CAWSVPGLSTDTQYF.